Listed here are 25 T cell receptor beta chains from one sample, sequenced in a study of technical replicates of blood from a handful of donors. Repertoires were generated with immunoSEQ multiplex PCR, while TCRdb's copy carries only in-frame clones and drops some. Among 95,000 to 100,000 clones listed, just over 95% were seen once. Sequenced: T cells isolated from PBMCs. Source of these receptors: a human donor in good health.

The chain recombines TRBV6-1 with TRBJ2-2; TRBD1 might be the D (5 bases). This CDR3 has 14 amino acids. V was clipped by 4 bases and J by 1 base, with 7 bases between them. In germline, CDR1 is MNHNS, CDR2 SASEGT. This chain's CDR3 is CASSGQKNTGELFF. CDR3 nucleotides: TGTGCCAGCAGTGGACAGAAGAACACCGGGGAGCTGTTTTTT.

This chain uses TRBV27 with TRBJ2-4; TRBD1 matches 8 bases. Looked up from germline, CDR1 is MNHEY and CDR2 is SMNVEV (reference sequence). The CDR3 is 18 amino acids. The V segment lost 3 bases and the J segment 0 bases; nucleotides outside the gene matches: 10. The CDR3 here is CASSLGGQAGLAKNIQYF. The CDR3 region has the DNA TGTGCCAGCAGTTTGGGGGGACAGGCGGGACTAGCCAAAAACATTCAGTACTTC.

This chain uses TRBV15 with TRBJ1-2; possible D gene TRBD1, 6 bases. Germline V gene data show CDR1 as LNHNV and CDR2 as YYDKDF (reference sequence). This CDR3 has 18 residues. Trimming removed 0 bases at V and 1 base at J, with 18 bases between. DNA for the CDR3: TGTGCCACCAGCAGAGATGGGGGCAGAACCGATTATAACTATGGCTACACCTTC. Translating gives CATSRDGGRTDYNYGYTF. Full variable domain (remainder filled in from reference TRBV15 and TRBJ1-2): DAMVIQNPRYQVTQFGKPVTLSCSQTLNHNVMYWYQQKSSQAPKLLFHYYDKDFNNEADTPDNFQSRRPNTSFCFLDIRSPGLGDTAMYLCATSRDGGRTDYNYGYTFGSGTRLTVV.

This sequence joins TRBV13 and TRBJ2-2, with 7 bases fitting TRBD1. This CDR3 is built from 15 residues. J was trimmed by 4 bases and V by 5 bases; bases with no gene match: 7. Germline CDR1 and CDR2: PRHDT and FYEKMQ (reference sequence). This chain's CDR3 is CASSPQGQFTGELFF. The DNA for the CDR3 is TGTGCCAGCAGCCCACAGGGGCAGTTCACCGGGGAGCTGTTTTTT.

The chain carries TRBV7-9 and TRBJ2-3; no clear D. Germline V gene data show CDR1 as SEHNR and CDR2 as FQNEAQ (reference sequence). This CDR3 region has 14 residues. Trimming removed 2 bases at V and 6 bases at J, with 12 bases between. CDR3 residues: CASSLPISADTQYF. CDR3 DNA sequence: TGTGCCAGCAGCTTACCTATCTCTGCGGATACGCAGTATTTT.

This chain links TRBV18 with TRBJ2-7; 10 nucleotides agree with TRBD1. Unmatched junction bases numbered 11, after V lost 3 bases and J lost 6 bases. The CDR3 has 16 residues. Germline-derived CDR1 and CDR2 are KGHSH and LQKENI. Here the CDR3 DNA reads TGTGCCAGCTCACCGGCTCGGACAGGGGGTTCGTCCGAGCAGTACTTC. It specifies CASSPARTGGSSEQYF.

The V call is TRBV7-9, the J call TRBJ1-1; a weak D match, TRBD1 (5 bases). Trimming removed 1 base from V and 2 bases from J, with 17 bases in between. Looked up from germline, CDR1 is SEHNR and CDR2 is FQNEAQ (reference sequence). The length of the CDR3 is 17 residues. The chain's CDR3 is CASSLGLTVRENTEAFF. The CDR3 DNA sequence: TGTGCCAGCAGCTTAGGGTTGACAGTCCGAGAAAACACTGAAGCTTTCTTT.

V is TRBV2 and J is TRBJ2-5; D perhaps matches TRBD1 (5 bases). Trimming shortened V by 6 bases and J by 4 bases, and 9 bases separated the two germline ends. CDR3 length equals 12 residues. The germline CDR1 and CDR2 sequences are SNHLY and FYNNEI. In DNA, the CDR3 is TGTGCCAGCAGGGGGCCCGGAGAGACCCAGTACTTC. The encoded protein is CASRGPGETQYF.

The chain employs TRBV6-5 and TRBJ2-5; 11 bases line up with TRBD1. Germline CDR1 reads MNHEY; CDR2 reads SVGAGI. Trimming removed 5 bases from V and 4 bases from J; junction bases left unmatched: 6. The CDR3 totals 15 residues. CDR3 in DNA: TGTGCCAGCAGTAACTTCGGGACAGGGGGAGAGACCCAGTACTTC. Its translation: CASSNFGTGGETQYF.

V and J are TRBV7-9 and TRBJ1-1; D gene uncertain. Per germline, CDR1 SEHNR and CDR2 FQNEAQ (reference sequence). The CDR3 loop spans 13 amino acids. Trimming took off 2 bases at V and 8 bases at J, with 12 bases between the two ends. The CDR3, as DNA: TGTGCCAGCAGCTTATCTGATGGCCGCGAAGCTTTCTTT. Its protein product is CASSLSDGREAFF.

The J gene is TRBJ2-7, the V gene TRBV10-2, with D unresolved. This CDR3 comprises 14 residues. Germline V gene lookup returns CDR1 WSHSY and CDR2 SAAADI. Trimming removed 3 bases from V and 6 bases from J, with 15 bases in between. The CDR3 spells CASSEKSLTIEQYF. In DNA form, the CDR3 reads TGCGCCAGCAGTGAAAAAAGCCTCACTATCGAGCAGTACTTC.

The rearrangement joins TRBV5-1 to TRBJ2-1; no reliable D call. V was trimmed by 0 bases and J by 1 base, leaving 5 bases between them. The germline gives CDR1 SGHRS, CDR2 YFSETQ. The CDR3 covers 14 residues. The CDR3: CASSLVQSYNEQFF. CDR3 coding DNA: TGCGCCAGCAGCTTGGTGCAGTCCTACAATGAGCAGTTCTTC.

J is TRBJ2-1 and V is TRBV5-1; D might be TRBD1 (5 bases). The CDR3 totals 13 residues. Trimming took off 2 bases at V and 3 bases at J, with 6 bases between the two ends. Per germline, CDR1 SGHRS and CDR2 YFSETQ. CDR3 coding DNA: TGCGCCAGCAGCTTTACAGGCTACAATGAGCAGTTCTTC. It specifies CASSFTGYNEQFF.

The chain uses TRBV2 and TRBJ1-5; tentatively, D is TRBD1 (6 bases). This CDR3 comprises 13 residues. From germline, CDR1 is SNHLY and CDR2 FYNNEI. V lost 5 bases to trimming and J lost 7 bases, with 12 bases between them. The CDR3 sequence: CASSSDSRQPQHF. CDR3 nucleotide sequence: TGTGCCAGCAGTTCGGACAGTCGGCAGCCCCAGCATTTT. Full variable domain (missing parts from reference TRBV2 and TRBJ1-5): EPEVTQTPSHQVTQMGQEVILRCVPISNHLYFYWYRQILGQKVEFLVSFYNNEISEKSEIFDDQFSVERPDGSNFTLKIRSTKLEDSAMYFCASSSDSRQPQHFGDGTRLSIL.

This clone has just one count. J is TRBJ2-7 and V is TRBV15; 10 bases fit TRBD2. Losses at the gene ends were 0 bases for V and 2 bases for J; bases not matched to a gene: 7. Germline values: CDR1 LNHNV, CDR2 YYDKDF (reference sequence). There are 17 residues in the CDR3. CDR3 DNA: TGTGCCACCAGCAGAGACCCGCTAGCGGGGGACACCTACGAGCAGTACTTC. Translating it yields CATSRDPLAGDTYEQYF. Based on the CDR3 plus reference TRBV15 and TRBJ2-7, the full variable domain is DAMVIQNPRYQVTQFGKPVTLSCSQTLNHNVMYWYQQKSSQAPKLLFHYYDKDFNNEADTPDNFQSRRPNTSFCFLDIRSPGLGDTAMYLCATSRDPLAGDTYEQYFGPGTRLTVT.

The gene calls are TRBV7-2 and TRBJ2-1; 12 nucleotides align to TRBD2. V shed 0 bases and J 0 bases; nucleotides not matched to a gene: 0. The CDR3 is made up of 17 amino acids. Germline V gene sequence: CDR1 SGHTA, CDR2 FQGNSA. The CDR3 DNA sequence: TGTGCCAGCAGCTTAGCGGGACTAGCGGGCTCCTACAATGAGCAGTTCTTC. This gives the protein CASSLAGLAGSYNEQFF. The variable domain in full, with the rest retrieved from reference TRBV7-2 and TRBJ2-1, is GAGVSQSPSNKVTEKGKDVELRCDPISGHTALYWYRQSLGQGLEFLIYFQGNSAPDKSGLPSDRFSAERTGGSVSTLTIQRTQQEDSAVYLCASSLAGLAGSYNEQFFGPGTRLTVL.

The J gene is TRBJ2-1, the V gene TRBV28; TRBD2 agrees at 8 bases. This CDR3 spans 14 amino acids. Germline values: CDR1 MDHEN, CDR2 SYDVKM. Germline trimming cut 6 bases from V and 7 bases from J; bases unmatched to any gene: 8. This CDR3 reads CASSLSGSNNEQFF. In DNA, the CDR3 is TGTGCCAGCAGCCTGAGCGGGAGTAATAATGAGCAGTTCTTC.

The V gene is TRBV5-1, the J gene TRBJ2-5; 7 bases fit TRBD2. Germline V gives CDR1 SGHRS, CDR2 YFSETQ. The CDR3 extends over 13 amino acids. The trim removed 0 bases at V and 7 bases at J, leaving 3 bases unmatched. CDR3 DNA: TGCGCCAGCAGCTTGGTCGGGGAGGGGACCCAGTACTTC. Amino acids: CASSLVGEGTQYF.

The rearrangement uses TRBV28 and TRBJ1-4, with 10 bases identical to TRBD1. In germline, CDR1 is MDHEN, CDR2 SYDVKM. The CDR3 is 16 amino acids. J was trimmed by 6 bases and V by 3 bases; bases with no gene match: 7. The CDR3 coding sequence is TGTGCCAGCAGTTTGCCGATGACAGGGGGCCATGAAAAACTGTTTTTT. It encodes CASSLPMTGGHEKLFF.

The J gene is TRBJ2-1, the V gene TRBV11-1; D is possibly TRBD1 (5 bases). CDR1 and CDR2 from the germline V gene are SGHAT and FQDESV (reference sequence). This CDR3 is built from 15 residues. Trimming removed 1 base from V and 0 bases from J, with 7 bases in between. CDR3 sequence reads: CASSLGGGSYNEQFF. The CDR3 DNA follows: TGTGCCAGCAGCTTAGGGGGCGGCTCCTACAATGAGCAGTTCTTC.

The chain couples TRBV11-2 to TRBJ2-7; D might be TRBD2 (5 bases). This CDR3 is 12 amino acids long. Germline CDR1 SGHAT, CDR2 FQNNGV. V lost 4 bases, J lost 10 bases, and 14 bases lay in between. CDR3 bases: TGTGCCAGCAGCTCCGAGGGCCGGGGTCAGTACTTC. Protein sequence: CASSSEGRGQYF.

The chain recombines TRBV29-1 with TRBJ1-4; D unresolved. The length of the CDR3 is 12 residues. Germline V gene data show CDR1 as SQVTM and CDR2 as ANQGSEA. V shed 4 bases and J shed 7 bases, with 10 bases lying between them. The CDR3 is CSVARESEKLFF. DNA for the CDR3: TGCAGCGTTGCTAGGGAGAGTGAAAAACTGTTTTTT.

The CDR3 reads CASSLLSPHSETQYF. As DNA, the CDR3 is TGCGCCAGCAGCTTGTTATCCCCGCACTCAGAGACCCAGTACTTC. The V call is TRBV5-1, the J call TRBJ2-5; unclear D gene. Trimming pared 1 base from V and 4 bases from J, leaving 14 bases between. The CDR3 spans 15 residues. Per germline, CDR1 SGHRS and CDR2 YFSETQ. Complete variable domain (other parts from reference TRBV5-1 and TRBJ2-5): KAGVTQTPRYLIKTRGQQVTLSCSPISGHRSVSWYQQTPGQGLQFLFEYFSETQRNKGNFPGRFSGRQFSNSRSEMNVSTLELGDSALYLCASSLLSPHSETQYFGPGTRLLVL.

This sequence joins TRBV10-1 and TRBJ2-7; TRBD2 matches 8 bases. The germline gives CDR1 WNHNN, CDR2 SYGVQD (reference sequence). Trimming removed 9 bases from V and 2 bases from J; junction bases left unmatched: 6. This CDR3 has 13 residues. The CDR3 DNA reads as TGCGCCAGTTCTAGCGGGTGGACCTACGAGCAGTACTTC. As protein: CASSSGWTYEQYF.

This chain uses TRBV7-6 with TRBJ2-4, with D possibly matching TRBD1 (6 bases). V was trimmed by 5 bases and J by 0 bases, leaving 20 bases between them. Germline assignment: CDR1 SGHVS and CDR2 FNYEAQ. The CDR3 extends over 18 amino acids. In DNA form, the CDR3 reads TGTGCCAGCAGCAACCTATTTAAGGACAGTCGAGCCAAAAACATTCAGTACTTC. It codes for CASSNLFKDSRAKNIQYF.